These T cell receptor beta chains were read from a single sample in a study of blood T cell repertoires in COVID-19. Clones were read by immunoSEQ multiplex PCR, and TCRdb kept only the in-frame ones, dropping some. The sample consists of 400,000 to 450,000 clones, roughly 90% of them appearing once. Sample: peripheral blood. Source of these receptors: a man between 18 and 35 years old with COVID-19, enrolled during active disease. Both conserved end residues are part of each CDR3. D genes are given only for firm matches. Some rows mark clone size as missing; the rest say once, few, many or name a class of expanded clone.

v_call,j_call,d_call,clone_size,cdr3_nt,cdr3_aa
TRBV30,TRBJ1-2,NA,NA,TGTGCCTGGAGTGTCTGGGGGGGGCATGGCTACACCTTC,CAWSVWGGHGYTF
TRBV5-1,TRBJ2-7,NA,few,TGCGCCAGCAGCTCTAATTCAGGGTTCTACGAGCAGTACTTC,CASSSNSGFYEQYF
TRBV7-2,TRBJ2-3,TRBD2,NA,TGTGCCAGCAGGTTGACTAGCGGGGGGGCAGATACGCAGTATTTT,CASRLTSGGADTQYF
TRBV5-1,TRBJ2-5,TRBD2,NA,TGCGCCAGCAGCTTCGGTAGCGGGGTTGAGACCCAGTACTTC,CASSFGSGVETQYF
TRBV12-5,TRBJ2-3,TRBD1,NA,TGTGCTAGTGGTTTGGCGGACAGGGCCTACACAGATACGCAGTATTTT,CASGLADRAYTDTQYF
TRBV2,TRBJ2-7,TRBD1,NA,TGTGCCAGCAGTGCCCCGGGACAGGTTATCGACGAGCAGTACTTC,CASSAPGQVIDEQYF
TRBV29-1,TRBJ2-7,NA,once,TGCAGCGTTGACGGAGGGCTCCACGAGCAGTACTTC,CSVDGGLHEQYF
TRBV20-1,TRBJ2-3,NA,NA,TGCAGTGCTAGTACGACTTCAGATACGCAGTATTTT,CSASTTSDTQYF
TRBV3-1/TRBV3-2,TRBJ2-7,TRBD2,NA,TGTGCCAGCAGCCACCGGGGGGGCTACGAGCAGTACTTC,CASSHRGGYEQYF
TRBV5-1,TRBJ2-5,NA,NA,TGCGCCAGCAGCTGGCCTCGGGGGGCCGTCCAAGAGACCCAGTACTTC,CASSWPRGAVQETQYF
TRBV5-8,TRBJ2-1,TRBD2,NA,TGTGCCAGCAGCAAAGGCATGGGACTAGCGGGAGATGAGCAGTTCTTC,CASSKGMGLAGDEQFF
TRBV19,TRBJ1-2,TRBD1,NA,TGTGCCAGTAGTAGGACAGGGGTACCTGGCTACACCTTC,CASSRTGVPGYTF
TRBV19,TRBJ2-4,NA,NA,TGTGCCAGTAGTAGTGTGGGAGTGGGCCAAGCCAAAAACATTCAGTACTTC,CASSSVGVGQAKNIQYF
TRBV9,TRBJ1-2,TRBD1,NA,TGTGCCAGCAGCGTAGGAGGGGGCGCAGGTGGCTACACCTTC,CASSVGGGAGGYTF
TRBV24-1,TRBJ2-7,NA,NA,TGTGCCACCAGTGATGGGCTAGCGCCTCGCTACGAGCAGTACTTC,CATSDGLAPRYEQYF
TRBV11-3,TRBJ1-2,NA,NA,TGTGCCAGCAGCACGGGGGGAATCTTCTCCTTC,CASSTGGIFSF